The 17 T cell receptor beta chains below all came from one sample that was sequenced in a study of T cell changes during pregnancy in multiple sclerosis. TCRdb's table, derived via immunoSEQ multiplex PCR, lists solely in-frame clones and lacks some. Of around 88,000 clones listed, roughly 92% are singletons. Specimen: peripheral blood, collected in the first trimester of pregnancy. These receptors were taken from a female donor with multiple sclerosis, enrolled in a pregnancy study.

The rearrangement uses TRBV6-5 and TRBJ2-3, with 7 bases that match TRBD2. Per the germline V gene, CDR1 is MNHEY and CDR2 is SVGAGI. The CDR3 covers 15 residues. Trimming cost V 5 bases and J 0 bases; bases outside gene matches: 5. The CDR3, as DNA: TGTGCCAGCAGTCTCCTAGCGGCTAGCACAGATACGCAGTATTTT. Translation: CASSLLAASTDTQYF.

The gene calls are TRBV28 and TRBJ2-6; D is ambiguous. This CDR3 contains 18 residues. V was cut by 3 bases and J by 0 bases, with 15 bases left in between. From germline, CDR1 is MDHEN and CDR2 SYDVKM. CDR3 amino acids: CASSLHGQMGSGANVLTF. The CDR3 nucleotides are TGTGCCAGCAGTTTGCATGGGCAAATGGGCTCTGGGGCCAACGTCCTGACTTTC.

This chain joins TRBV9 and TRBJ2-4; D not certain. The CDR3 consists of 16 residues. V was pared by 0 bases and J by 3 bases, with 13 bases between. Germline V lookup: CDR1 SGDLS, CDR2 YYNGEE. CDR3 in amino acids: CASSVALGNFKNIQYF. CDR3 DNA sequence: TGTGCCAGCAGCGTAGCTCTCGGTAACTTCAAAAACATTCAGTACTTC.

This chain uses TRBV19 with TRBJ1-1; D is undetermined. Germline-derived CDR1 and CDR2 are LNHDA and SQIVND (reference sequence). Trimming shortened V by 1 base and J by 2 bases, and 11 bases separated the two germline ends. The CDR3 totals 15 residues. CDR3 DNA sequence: TGTGCCAGTAGTATAGCCGAGTTCTATAACACTGAAGCTTTCTTT. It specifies CASSIAEFYNTEAFF.

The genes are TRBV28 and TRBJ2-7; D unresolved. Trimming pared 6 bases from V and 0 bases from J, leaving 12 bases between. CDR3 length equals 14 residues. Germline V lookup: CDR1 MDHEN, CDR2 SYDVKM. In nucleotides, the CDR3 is TGTGCCAGCAGCTCCCGGTGGGCCTCCTACGAGCAGTACTTC. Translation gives CASSSRWASYEQYF.

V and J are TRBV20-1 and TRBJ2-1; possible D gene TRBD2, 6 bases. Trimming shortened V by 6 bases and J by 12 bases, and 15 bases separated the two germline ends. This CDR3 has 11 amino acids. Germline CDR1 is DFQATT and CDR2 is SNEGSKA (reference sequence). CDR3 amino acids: CSARYGGRQFF. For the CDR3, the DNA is TGCAGTGCGAGGTATGGAGGGAGGCAGTTCTTC.

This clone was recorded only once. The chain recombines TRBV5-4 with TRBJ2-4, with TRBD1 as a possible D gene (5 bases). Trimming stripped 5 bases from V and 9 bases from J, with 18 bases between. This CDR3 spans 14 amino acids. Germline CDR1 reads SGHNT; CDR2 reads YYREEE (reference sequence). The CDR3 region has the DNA TGTGCCAGCAGGGATTCAGGGAAAAGCTTCATTCAGTACTTC. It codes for CASRDSGKSFIQYF.

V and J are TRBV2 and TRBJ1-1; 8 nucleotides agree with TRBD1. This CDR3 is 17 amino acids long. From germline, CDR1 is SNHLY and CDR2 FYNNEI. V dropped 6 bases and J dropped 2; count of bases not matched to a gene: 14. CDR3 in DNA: TGTGCCAGCAGCGTCGCTCGACAGGGGAGGGGTAACACTGAAGCTTTCTTT. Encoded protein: CASSVARQGRGNTEAFF.

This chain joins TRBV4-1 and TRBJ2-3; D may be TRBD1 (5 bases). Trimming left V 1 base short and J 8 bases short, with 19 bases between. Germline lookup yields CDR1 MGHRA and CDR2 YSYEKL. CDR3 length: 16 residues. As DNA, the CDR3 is TGCGCCAGCAGCCAAGTTGAGGCAGGGCGCGTCGGTACGCAGTATTTT. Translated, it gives CASSQVEAGRVGTQYF.

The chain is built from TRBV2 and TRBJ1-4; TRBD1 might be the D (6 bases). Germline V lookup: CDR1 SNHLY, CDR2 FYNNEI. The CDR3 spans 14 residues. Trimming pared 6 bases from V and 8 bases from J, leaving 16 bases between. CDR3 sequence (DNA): TGTGCCAGCAGAGACAGGTCGGGTGGGGAAAAACTGTTTTTT. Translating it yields CASRDRSGGEKLFF.

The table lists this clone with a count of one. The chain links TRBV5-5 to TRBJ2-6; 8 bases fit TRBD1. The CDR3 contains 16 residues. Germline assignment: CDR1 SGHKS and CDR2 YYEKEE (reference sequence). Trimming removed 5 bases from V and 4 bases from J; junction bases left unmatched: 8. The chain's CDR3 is CASSSGTGQGANVLTF. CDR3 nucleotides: TGTGCCAGCAGTTCCGGGACAGGTCAGGGGGCCAACGTCCTGACTTTC.

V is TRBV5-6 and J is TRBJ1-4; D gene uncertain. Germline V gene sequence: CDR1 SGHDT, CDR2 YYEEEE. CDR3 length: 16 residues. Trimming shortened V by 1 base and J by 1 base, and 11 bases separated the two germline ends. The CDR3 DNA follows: TGTGCCAGCAGCTTGTTCGTTTTGAGAACTAATGAAAAACTGTTTTTT. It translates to CASSLFVLRTNEKLFF.

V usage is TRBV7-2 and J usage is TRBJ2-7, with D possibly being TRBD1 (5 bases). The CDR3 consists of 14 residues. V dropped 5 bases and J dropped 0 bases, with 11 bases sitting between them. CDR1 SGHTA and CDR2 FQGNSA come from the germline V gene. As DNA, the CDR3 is TGTGCCAGCAGCCTTGACAGCAGCTCCTACGAGCAGTACTTC. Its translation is CASSLDSSSYEQYF.

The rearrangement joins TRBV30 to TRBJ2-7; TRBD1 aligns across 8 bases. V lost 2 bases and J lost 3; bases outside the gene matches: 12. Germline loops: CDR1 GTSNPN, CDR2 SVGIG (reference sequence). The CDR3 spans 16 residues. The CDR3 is CAWSPRTGRRIYEQYF. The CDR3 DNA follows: TGTGCCTGGAGTCCACGGACAGGGCGACGAATCTACGAGCAGTACTTC.

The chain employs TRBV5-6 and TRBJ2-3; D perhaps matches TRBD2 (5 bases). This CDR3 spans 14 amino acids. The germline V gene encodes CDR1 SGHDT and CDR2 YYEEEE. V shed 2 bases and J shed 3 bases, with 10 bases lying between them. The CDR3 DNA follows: TGTGCCAGCAGCTTTGGGAGTCGGACAGATACGCAGTATTTT. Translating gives CASSFGSRTDTQYF.

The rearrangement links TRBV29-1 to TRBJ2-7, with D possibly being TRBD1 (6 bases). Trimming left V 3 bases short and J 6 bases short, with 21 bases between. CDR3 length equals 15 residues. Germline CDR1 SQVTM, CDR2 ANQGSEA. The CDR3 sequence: CSVEESGRGKSEQYF. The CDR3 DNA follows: TGCAGCGTTGAGGAATCGGGCAGGGGAAAATCCGAGCAGTACTTC.

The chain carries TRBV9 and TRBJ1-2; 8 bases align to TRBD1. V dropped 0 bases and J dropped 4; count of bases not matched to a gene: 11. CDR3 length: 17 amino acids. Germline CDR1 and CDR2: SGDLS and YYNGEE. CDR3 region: CASSVGPGGPLGYGYTF. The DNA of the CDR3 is TGTGCCAGCAGCGTAGGGCCAGGGGGCCCCCTAGGCTATGGCTACACCTTC.